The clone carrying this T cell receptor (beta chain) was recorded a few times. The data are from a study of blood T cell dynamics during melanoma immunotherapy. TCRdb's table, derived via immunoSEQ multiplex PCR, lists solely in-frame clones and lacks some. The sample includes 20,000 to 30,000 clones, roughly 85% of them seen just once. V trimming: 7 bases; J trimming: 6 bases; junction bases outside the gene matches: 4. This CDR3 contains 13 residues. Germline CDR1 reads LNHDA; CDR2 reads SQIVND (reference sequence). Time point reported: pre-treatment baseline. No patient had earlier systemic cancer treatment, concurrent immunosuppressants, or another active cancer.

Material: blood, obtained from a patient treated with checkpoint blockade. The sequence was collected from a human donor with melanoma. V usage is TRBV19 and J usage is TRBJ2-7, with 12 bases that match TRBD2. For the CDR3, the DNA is TGTGCCAGTAAACTAGCGGGAGGTATCGAGCAGTACTTC. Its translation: CASKLAGGIEQYF.